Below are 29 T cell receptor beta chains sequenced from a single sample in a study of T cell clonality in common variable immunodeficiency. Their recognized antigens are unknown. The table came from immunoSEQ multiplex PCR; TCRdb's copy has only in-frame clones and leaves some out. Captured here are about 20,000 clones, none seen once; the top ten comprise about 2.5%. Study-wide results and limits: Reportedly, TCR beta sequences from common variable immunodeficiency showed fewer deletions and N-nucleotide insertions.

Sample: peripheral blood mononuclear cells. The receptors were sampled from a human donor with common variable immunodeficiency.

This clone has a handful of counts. Partial CDR3 DNA: TGTGCCAGCAGCTCCTCGGGTTTTGGCACCGGGGAG. The encoded protein is CASSSSGFGTGE. The full CDR3 reads CASSSSGFGTGELFF. The chain combines TRBV7-2 with TRBJ2-2; no definite D call. Read data end 3 residues before the CDR3 end; the end is taken from the germline J gene. Germline loops: CDR1 SGHTA, CDR2 FQGNSA. With 4 bases removed from V and 4 bases from J, the gap between germline ends came to 13 bases. The CDR3 has 15 residues.

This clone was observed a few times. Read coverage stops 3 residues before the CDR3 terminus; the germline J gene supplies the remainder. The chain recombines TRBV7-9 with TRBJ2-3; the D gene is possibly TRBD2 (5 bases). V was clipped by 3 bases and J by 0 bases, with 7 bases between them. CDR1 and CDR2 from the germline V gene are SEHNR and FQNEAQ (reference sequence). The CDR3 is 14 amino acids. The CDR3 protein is CASSLTGSTDTQYF. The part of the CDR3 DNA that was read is TGTGCCAGCAGCTTGACGGGGAGCACAGATACG.

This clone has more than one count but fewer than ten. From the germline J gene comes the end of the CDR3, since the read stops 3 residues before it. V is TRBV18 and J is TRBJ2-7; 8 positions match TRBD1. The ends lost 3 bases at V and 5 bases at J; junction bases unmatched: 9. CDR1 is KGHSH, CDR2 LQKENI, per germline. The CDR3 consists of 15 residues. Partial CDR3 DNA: TGTGCCAGCTCACCTGTTGGACAGGGTGTGGACGAG. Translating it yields CASSPVGQGVDE. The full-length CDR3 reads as CASSPVGQGVDEQYF.

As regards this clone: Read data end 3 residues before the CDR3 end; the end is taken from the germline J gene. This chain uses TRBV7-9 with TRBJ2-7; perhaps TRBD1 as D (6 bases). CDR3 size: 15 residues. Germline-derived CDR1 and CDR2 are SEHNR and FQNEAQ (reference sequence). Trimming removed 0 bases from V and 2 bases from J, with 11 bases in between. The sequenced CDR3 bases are TGTGCCAGCAGCTTAGCGGGGGCCTTGGCCTACGAG. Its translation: CASSLAGALAYE. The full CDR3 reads CASSLAGALAYEQYF.

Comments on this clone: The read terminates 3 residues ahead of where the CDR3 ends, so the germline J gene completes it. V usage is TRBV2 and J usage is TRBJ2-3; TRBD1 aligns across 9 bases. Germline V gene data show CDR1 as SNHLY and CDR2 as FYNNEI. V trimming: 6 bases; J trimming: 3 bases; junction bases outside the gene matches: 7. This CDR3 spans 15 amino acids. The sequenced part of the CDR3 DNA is TGTGCCAGCAGGTCGACAGGGGGTGGAACAGATACG. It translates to CASRSTGGGTDT. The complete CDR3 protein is CASRSTGGGTDTQYF. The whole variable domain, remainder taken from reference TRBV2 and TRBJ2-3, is EPEVTQTPSHQVTQMGQEVILRCVPISNHLYFYWYRQILGQKVEFLVSFYNNEISEKSEIFDDQFSVERPDGSNFTLKIRSTKLEDSAMYFCASRSTGGGTDTQYFGPGTRLTVL.

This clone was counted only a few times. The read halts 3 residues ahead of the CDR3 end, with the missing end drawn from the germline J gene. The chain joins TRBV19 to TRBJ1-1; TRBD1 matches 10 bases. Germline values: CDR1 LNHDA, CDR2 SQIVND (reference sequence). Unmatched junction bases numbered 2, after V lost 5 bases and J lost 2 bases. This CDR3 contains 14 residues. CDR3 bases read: TGTGCCAGTAGTCGGGACAGGGGTAACACTGAA. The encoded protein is CASSRDRGNTE. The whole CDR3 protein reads CASSRDRGNTEAFF.

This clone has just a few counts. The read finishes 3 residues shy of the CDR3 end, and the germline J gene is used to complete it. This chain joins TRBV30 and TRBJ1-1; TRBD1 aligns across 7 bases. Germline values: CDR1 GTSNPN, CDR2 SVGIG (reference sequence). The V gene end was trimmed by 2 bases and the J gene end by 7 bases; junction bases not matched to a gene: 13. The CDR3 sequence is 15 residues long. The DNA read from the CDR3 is TGTGCCTGGAGTAGGGACAGAATGGGGGCCCATGAA. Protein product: CAWSRDRMGAHE. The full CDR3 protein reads CAWSRDRMGAHEAFF. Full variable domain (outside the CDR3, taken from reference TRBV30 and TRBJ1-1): SQTIHQWPATLVQPVGSPLSLECTVEGTSNPNLYWYRQAAGRGLQLLFYSVGIGQISSEVPQNLSASRPQDRQFILSSKKLLLSDSGFYLCAWSRDRMGAHEAFFGQGTRLTVV.

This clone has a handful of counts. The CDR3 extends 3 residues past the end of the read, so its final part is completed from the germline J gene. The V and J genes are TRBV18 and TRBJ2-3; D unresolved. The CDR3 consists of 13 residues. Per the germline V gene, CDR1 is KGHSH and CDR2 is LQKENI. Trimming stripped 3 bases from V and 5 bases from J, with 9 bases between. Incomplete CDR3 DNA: TGTGCCAGCTCACCCAATCCGCGAGATACG. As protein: CASSPNPRDT. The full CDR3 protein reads CASSPNPRDTQYF.

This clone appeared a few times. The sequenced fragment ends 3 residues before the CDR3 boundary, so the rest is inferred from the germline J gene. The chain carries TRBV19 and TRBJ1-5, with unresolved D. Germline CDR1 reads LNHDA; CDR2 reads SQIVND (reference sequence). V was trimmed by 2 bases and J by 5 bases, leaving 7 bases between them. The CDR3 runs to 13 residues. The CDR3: CASSIQIDQPQHF. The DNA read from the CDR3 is TGTGCCAGTAGTATACAGATCGATCAGCCC.

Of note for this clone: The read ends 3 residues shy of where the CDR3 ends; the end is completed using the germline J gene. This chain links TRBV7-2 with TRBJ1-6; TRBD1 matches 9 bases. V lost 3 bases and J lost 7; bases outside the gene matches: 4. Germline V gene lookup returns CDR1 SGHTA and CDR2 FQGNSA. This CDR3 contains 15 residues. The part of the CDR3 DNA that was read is TGTGCCAGCAGCTTCCGGGACAGGGTAAATTCACCC. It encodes CASSFRDRVNSP. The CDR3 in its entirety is CASSFRDRVNSPLHF.

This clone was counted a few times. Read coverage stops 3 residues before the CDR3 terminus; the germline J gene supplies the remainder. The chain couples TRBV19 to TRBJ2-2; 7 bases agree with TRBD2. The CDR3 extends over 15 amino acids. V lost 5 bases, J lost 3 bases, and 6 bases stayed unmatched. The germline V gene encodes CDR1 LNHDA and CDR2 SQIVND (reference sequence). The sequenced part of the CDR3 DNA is TGTGCCAGTAGTCCAGCGGGAAGGTACACCGGGGAG. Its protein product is CASSPAGRYTGE. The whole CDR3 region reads CASSPAGRYTGELFF.

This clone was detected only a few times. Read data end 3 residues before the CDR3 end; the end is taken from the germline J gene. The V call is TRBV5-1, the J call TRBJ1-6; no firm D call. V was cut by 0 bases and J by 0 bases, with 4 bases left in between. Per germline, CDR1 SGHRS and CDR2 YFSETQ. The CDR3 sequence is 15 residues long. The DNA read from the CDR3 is TGCGCCAGCAGCTTGGATAGCTCCTATAATTCACCC. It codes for CASSLDSSYNSP. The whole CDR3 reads CASSLDSSYNSPLHF.

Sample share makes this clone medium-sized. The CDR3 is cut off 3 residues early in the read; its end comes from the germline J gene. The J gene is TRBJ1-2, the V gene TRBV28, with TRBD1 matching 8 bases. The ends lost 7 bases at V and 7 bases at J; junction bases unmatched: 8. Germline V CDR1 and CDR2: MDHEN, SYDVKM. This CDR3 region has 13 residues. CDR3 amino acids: CASNLRQGPGYTF. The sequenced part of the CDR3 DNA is TGTGCCAGCAACCTGCGACAGGGGCCTGGC.

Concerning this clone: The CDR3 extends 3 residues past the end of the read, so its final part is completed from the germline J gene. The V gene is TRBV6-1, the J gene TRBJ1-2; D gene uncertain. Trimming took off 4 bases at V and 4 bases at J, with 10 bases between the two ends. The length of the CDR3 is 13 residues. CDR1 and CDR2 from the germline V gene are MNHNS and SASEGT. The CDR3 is CASSALTGYGYTF. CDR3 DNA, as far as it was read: TGTGCCAGCAGTGCTCTTACGGGCTATGGC.

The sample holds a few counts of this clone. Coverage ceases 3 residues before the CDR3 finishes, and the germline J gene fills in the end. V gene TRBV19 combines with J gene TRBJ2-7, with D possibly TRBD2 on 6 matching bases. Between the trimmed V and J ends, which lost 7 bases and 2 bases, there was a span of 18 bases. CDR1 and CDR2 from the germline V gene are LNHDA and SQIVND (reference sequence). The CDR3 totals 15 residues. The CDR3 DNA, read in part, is TGTGCCAGTAAACTATCGGCGGGGAGCCCCTACGAG. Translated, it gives CASKLSAGSPYE. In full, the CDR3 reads CASKLSAGSPYEQYF.

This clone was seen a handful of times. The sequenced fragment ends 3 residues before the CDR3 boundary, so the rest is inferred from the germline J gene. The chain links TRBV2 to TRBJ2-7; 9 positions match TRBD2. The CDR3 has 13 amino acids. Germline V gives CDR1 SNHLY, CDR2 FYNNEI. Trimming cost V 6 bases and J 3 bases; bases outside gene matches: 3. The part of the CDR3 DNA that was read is TGTGCCAGCAGAGAGCGGGAGGTCTACGAG. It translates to CASREREVYE. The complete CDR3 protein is CASREREVYEQYF.

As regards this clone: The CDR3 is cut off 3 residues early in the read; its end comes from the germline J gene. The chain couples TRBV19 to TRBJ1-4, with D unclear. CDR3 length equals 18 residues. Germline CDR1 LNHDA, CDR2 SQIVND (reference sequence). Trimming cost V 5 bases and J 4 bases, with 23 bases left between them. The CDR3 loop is CASSPDSNNPTFNEKLFF. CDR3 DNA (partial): TGTGCCAGTAGTCCCGACTCCAATAACCCAACATTTAATGAAAAA.

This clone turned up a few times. The DNA read from the CDR3 is TGCAGTGCGAAGGTCCCCCGACTCGACCCGCGTGGAGAGACC. Translating gives CSAKVPRLDPRGET. The entire CDR3 is CSAKVPRLDPRGETQYF. The chain uses TRBV20-1 and TRBJ2-5; D is unclear. The CDR3 end falls 3 residues outside the read, so it is completed with the germline J gene. Looked up from germline, CDR1 is DFQATT and CDR2 is SNEGSKA (reference sequence). The CDR3 covers 17 residues. V lost 6 bases and J lost 4, with 27 bases in between.

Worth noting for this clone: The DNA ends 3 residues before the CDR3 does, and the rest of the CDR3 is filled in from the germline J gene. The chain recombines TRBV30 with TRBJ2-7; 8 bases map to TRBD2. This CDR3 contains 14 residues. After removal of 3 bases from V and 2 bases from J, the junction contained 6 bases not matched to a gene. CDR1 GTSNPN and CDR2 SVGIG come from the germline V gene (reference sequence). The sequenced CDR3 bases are TGTGCCTGGAGCGGGGGGGGAATCCCCTACGAG. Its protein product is CAWSGGGIPYE. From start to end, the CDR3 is CAWSGGGIPYEQYF. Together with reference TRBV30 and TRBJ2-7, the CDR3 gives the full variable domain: SQTIHQWPATLVQPVGSPLSLECTVEGTSNPNLYWYRQAAGRGLQLLFYSVGIGQISSEVPQNLSASRPQDRQFILSSKKLLLSDSGFYLCAWSGGGIPYEQYFGPGTRLTVT.

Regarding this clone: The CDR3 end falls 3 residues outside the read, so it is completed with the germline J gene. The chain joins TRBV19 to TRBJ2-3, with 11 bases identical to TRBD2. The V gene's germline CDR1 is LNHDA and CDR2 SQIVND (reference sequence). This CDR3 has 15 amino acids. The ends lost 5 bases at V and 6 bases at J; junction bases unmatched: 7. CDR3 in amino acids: CASSDASGRMDTQYF. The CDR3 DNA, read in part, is TGTGCCAGTAGTGATGCTAGCGGGAGGATGGATACG.

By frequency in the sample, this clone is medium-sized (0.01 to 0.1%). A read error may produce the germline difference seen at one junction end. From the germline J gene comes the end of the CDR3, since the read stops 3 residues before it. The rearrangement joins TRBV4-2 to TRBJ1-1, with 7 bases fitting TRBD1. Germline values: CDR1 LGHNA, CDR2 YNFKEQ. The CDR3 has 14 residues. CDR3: CASSLPGQHTEAFF. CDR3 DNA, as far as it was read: TGCGCCAGCAGCCTCCCGGGACAGCACACTGAA.

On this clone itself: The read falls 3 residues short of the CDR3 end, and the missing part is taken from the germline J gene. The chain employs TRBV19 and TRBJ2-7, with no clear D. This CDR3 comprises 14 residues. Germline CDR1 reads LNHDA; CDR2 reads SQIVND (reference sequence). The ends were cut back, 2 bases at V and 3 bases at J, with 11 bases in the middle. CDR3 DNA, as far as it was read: TGTGCCAGTAGTATAAGGGCCCTACACTACGAG. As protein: CASSIRALHYE. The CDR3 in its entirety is CASSIRALHYEQYF.

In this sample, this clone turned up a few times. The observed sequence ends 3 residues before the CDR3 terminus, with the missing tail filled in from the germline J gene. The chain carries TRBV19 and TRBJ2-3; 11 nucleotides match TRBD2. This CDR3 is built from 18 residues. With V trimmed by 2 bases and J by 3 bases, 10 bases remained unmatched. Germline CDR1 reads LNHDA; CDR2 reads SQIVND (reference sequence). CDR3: CASSITGTSGKKTDTQYF. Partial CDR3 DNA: TGTGCCAGTAGTATAACAGGGACTAGCGGAAAGAAGACAGATACG.

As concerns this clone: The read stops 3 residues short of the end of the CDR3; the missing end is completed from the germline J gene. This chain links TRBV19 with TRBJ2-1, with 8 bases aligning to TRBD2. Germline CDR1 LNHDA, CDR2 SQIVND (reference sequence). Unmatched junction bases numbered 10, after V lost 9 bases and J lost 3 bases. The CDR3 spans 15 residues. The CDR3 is CASGLTGTSYNEQFF. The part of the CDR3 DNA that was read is TGTGCCAGCGGACTTACCGGGACTAGCTACAATGAG.

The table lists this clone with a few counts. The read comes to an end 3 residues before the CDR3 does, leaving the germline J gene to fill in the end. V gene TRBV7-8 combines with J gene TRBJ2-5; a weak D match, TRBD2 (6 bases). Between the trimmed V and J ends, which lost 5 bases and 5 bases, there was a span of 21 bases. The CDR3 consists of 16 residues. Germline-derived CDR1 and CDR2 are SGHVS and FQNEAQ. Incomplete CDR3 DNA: TGTGCCAGCAGCCCCGGGGGTGCAGGGATGTACGAGACC. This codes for CASSPGGAGMYET. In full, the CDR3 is CASSPGGAGMYETQYF.

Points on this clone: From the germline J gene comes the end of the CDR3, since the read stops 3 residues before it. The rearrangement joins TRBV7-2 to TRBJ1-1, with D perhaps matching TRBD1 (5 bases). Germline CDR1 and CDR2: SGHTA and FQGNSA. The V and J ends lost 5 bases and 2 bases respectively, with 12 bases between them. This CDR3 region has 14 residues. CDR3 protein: CASSPGHINTEAFF. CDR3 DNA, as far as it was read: TGTGCCAGCAGCCCCGGACACATAAACACTGAA.

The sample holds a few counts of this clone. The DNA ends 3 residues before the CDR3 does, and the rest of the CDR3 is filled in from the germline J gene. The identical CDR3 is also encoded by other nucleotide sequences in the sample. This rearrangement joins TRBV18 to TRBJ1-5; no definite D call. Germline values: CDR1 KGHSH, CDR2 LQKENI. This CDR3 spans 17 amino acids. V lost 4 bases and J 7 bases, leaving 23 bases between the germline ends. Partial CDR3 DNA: TGTGCCAGCTCACGAAACAGTCTGGATCTGTTTTCGCAGCCC. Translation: CASSRNSLDLFSQP. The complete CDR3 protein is CASSRNSLDLFSQPQHF.

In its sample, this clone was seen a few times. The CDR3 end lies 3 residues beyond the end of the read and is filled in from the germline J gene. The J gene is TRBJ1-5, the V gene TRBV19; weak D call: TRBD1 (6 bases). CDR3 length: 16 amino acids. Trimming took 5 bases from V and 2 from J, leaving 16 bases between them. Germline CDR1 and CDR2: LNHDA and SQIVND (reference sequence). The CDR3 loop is CASSPARQVGNQPQHF. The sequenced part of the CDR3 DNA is TGTGCCAGTAGTCCCGCCCGACAGGTGGGCAATCAGCCC.

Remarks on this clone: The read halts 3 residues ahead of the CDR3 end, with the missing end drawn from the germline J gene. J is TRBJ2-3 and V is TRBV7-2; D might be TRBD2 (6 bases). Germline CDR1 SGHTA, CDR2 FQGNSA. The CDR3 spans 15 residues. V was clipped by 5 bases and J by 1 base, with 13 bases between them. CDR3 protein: CASSPRQRGTDTQYF. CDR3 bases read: TGTGCCAGCAGCCCCAGACAGCGGGGCACAGATACG.